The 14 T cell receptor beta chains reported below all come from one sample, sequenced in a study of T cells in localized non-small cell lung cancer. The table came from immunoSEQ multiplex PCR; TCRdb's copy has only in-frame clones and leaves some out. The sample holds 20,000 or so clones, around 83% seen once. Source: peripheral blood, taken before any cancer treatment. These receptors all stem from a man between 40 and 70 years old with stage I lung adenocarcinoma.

The chain's CDR3 is CASSLGLAGEQYF. The CDR3 coding sequence is TGTGCCAGCAGTCTCGGACTAGCGGGCGAGCAGTACTTC. This chain connects TRBV27 to TRBJ2-7, with TRBD2 matching 11 bases. The germline CDR1 and CDR2 sequences are MNHEY and SMNVEV (reference sequence). Trimming at V came to 5 bases and at J to 6 bases, leaving 3 bases not matched to a gene. The CDR3 totals 13 residues.

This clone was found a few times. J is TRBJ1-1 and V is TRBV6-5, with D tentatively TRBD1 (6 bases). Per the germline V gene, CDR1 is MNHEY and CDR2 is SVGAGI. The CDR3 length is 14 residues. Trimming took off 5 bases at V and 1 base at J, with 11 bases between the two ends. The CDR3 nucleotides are TGTGCCAGCAGTATAGGGGGAACGAACACTGAAGCTTTCTTT. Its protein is CASSIGGTNTEAFF.

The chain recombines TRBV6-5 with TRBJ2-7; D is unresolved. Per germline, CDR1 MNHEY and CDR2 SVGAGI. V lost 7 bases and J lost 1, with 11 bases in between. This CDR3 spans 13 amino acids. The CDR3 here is CASTPSGSYEQYF. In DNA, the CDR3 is TGTGCCAGCACGCCCTCAGGTTCCTACGAGCAGTACTTC.

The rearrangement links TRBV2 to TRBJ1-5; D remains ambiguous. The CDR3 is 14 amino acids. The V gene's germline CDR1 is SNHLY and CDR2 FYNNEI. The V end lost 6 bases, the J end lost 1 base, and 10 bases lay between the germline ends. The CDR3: CASRRTGSNQPQHF. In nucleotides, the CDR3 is TGTGCCAGCAGGAGGACCGGCAGCAATCAGCCCCAGCATTTT.

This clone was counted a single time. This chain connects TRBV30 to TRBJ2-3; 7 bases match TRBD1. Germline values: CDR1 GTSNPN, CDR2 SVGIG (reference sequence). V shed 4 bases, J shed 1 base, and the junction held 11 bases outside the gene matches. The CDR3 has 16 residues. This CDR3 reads CAWNPSLGQGTDTQYF. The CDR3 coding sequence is TGTGCCTGGAACCCCTCGTTAGGACAGGGCACAGATACGCAGTATTTT.

CDR3 nucleotide sequence: TGTGCCAGCAGCTCCACCCGGGTAACTAGCGGGGCCAAGACCCAGTACTTC. Its translation is CASSSTRVTSGAKTQYF. This chain connects TRBV28 to TRBJ2-5; 10 bases align to TRBD2. Germline V lookup: CDR1 MDHEN, CDR2 SYDVKM. The CDR3 totals 17 residues. V lost 6 bases and J lost 6; bases outside the gene matches: 16.

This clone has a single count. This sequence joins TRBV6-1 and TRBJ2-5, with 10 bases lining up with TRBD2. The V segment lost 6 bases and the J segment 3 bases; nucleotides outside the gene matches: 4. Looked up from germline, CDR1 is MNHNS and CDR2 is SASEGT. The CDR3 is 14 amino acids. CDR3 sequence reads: CASRSGGAEETQYF. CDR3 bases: TGTGCCAGCAGGAGCGGGGGGGCCGAAGAGACCCAGTACTTC.

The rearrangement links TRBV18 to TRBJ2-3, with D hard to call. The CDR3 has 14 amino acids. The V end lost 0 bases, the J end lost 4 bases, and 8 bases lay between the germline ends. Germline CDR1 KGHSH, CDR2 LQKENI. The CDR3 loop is CASSPPTGADTQYF. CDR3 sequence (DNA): TGTGCCAGCTCACCACCGACTGGGGCAGATACGCAGTATTTT. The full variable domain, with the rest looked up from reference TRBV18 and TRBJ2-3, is NAGVMQNPRHLVRRRGQEARLRCSPMKGHSHVYWYRQLPEEGLKFMVYLQKENIIDESGMPKERFSAEFPKEGPSILRIQQVVRGDSAAYFCASSPPTGADTQYFGPGTRLTVL.

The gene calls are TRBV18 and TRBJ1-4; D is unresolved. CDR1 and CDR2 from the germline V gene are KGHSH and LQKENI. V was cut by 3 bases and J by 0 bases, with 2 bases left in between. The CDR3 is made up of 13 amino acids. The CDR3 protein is CASSPPTNEKLFF. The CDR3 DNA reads TGTGCCAGCTCACCCCCAACTAATGAAAAACTGTTTTTT.

The CDR3 protein is CASSLGGPATEAFF. Written as DNA, the CDR3 is TGCGCCAGCAGCTTGGGAGGGCCCGCCACTGAAGCTTTCTTT. The V call is TRBV5-1, the J call TRBJ1-1, with no clear D. Trimming took off 0 bases at V and 4 bases at J, with 10 bases between the two ends. This CDR3 comprises 14 residues. Germline assignment: CDR1 SGHRS and CDR2 YFSETQ. Together with reference TRBV5-1 and TRBJ1-1, the CDR3 gives the full variable domain: KAGVTQTPRYLIKTRGQQVTLSCSPISGHRSVSWYQQTPGQGLQFLFEYFSETQRNKGNFPGRFSGRQFSNSRSEMNVSTLELGDSALYLCASSLGGPATEAFFGQGTRLTVV.

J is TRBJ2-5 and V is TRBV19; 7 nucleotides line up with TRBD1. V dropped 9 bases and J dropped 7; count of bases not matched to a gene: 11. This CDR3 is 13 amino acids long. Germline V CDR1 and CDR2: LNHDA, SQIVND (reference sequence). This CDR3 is CASNRGSGGTQYF. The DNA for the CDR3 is TGTGCCAGCAACAGGGGATCCGGTGGGACCCAGTACTTC.

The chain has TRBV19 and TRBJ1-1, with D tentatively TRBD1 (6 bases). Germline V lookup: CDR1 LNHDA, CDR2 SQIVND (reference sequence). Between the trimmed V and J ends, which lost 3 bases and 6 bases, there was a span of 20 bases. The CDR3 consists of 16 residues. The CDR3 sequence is CASSIGGRLGSPEAFF. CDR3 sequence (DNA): TGTGCCAGTAGTATTGGGGGGCGATTGGGGAGTCCTGAAGCTTTCTTT.

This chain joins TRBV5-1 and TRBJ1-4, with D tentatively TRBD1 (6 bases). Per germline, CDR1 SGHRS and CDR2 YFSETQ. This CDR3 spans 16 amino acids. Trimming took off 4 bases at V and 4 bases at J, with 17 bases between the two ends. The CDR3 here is CASSTGLGQINEKLFF. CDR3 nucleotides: TGCGCCAGCAGCACGGGCCTAGGACAGATTAATGAAAAACTGTTTTTT.

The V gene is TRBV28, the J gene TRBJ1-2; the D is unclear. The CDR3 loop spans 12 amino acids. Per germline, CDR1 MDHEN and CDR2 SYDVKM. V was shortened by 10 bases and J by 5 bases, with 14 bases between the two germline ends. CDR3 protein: CATEDVVYGYTF. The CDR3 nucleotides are TGTGCCACCGAGGACGTGGTTTATGGCTACACCTTC.